The present TCR beta chain was sequenced within a study of cytomegalovirus exposure and HLA in healthy donors. With 60 Vbeta and 13 Jbeta primers, the PCR was carried out. In the authors' methods: An analysis performed later counted 60 million to 90 million unique TCR beta chains (roughly 11 million of them shared). Measured with immunoSEQ multiplex PCR; TCRdb has only the in-frame clones, and not every one. The V and J calls and clone size come from that table; D and trimming were worked out from the DNA. Among about 180,000 clones listed, about 77% were seen once. The CDR3 length is 17 residues. V lost 1 base to trimming and J lost 7 bases, with 17 bases between them. Germline V gene sequence: CDR1 MNHEY, CDR2 SMNVEV (reference sequence).

Specimen: PBMCs. This clonotype was obtained from a woman aged 25-40 years in good health and CMV-seropositive. The chain recombines TRBV27 with TRBJ1-6; possible D gene TRBD1, 6 bases. In nucleotides, the CDR3 is TGTGCCAGCAGTTTATATTTTAGTGGGGGCAGGAATTCACCCCTCCACTTT. Amino acid sequence: CASSLYFSGGRNSPLHF.